A single sample is the source of the 6 T cell receptor beta chains below, sequenced in a study of OX40 agonist ivuxolimab in advanced cancers. Generated by immunoSEQ multiplex PCR, the TCRdb table keeps only in-frame clones and is missing some. The sample shows 13,000 to 15,000 clones, about 78% of them seen only once. Here the sequenced sample was CD4+ or CD8+ T cells sorted from blood, taken in a trial of the OX40 agonist ivuxolimab. Receptors originate from an adult with an advanced solid tumor such as melanoma, head and neck, liver or kidney cancer.

This clone occurred once. The J gene is TRBJ2-2, the V gene TRBV7-6; no clear D gene. V lost 5 bases and J lost 4, with 2 bases in between. CDR1 and CDR2 from the germline V gene are SGHVS and FNYEAQ. The CDR3 extends over 11 amino acids. CDR3 loop: CASSPTGELFF. CDR3 sequence (DNA): TGTGCCAGCAGCCCCACCGGGGAGCTGTTTTTT.

V gene TRBV11-2 combines with J gene TRBJ1-4; TRBD1 might be the D (5 bases). The CDR3 runs to 15 residues. Germline CDR1 is SGHAT and CDR2 is FQNNGV. Trimming took off 3 bases at V and 12 bases at J, with 20 bases between the two ends. Here the CDR3 DNA reads TGTGCCAGCAGCTTCTCCGGGACGACGAATGAGGAACTGTTTTTT. Translated: CASSFSGTTNEELFF.

The chain recombines TRBV7-6 with TRBJ2-1; maybe TRBD2 (5 bases). The CDR3 is 15 amino acids. V was clipped by 1 base and J by 4 bases, with 11 bases between them. Germline V gives CDR1 SGHVS, CDR2 FNYEAQ. CDR3 nucleotides: TGTGCCAGCAGCTTAGATGGTAGCGCTTACAATGAGCAGTTCTTC. It specifies CASSLDGSAYNEQFF.

The rearrangement uses TRBV27 and TRBJ2-7; D ambiguous. This CDR3 spans 13 amino acids. Trimming stripped 0 bases from V and 4 bases from J, with 7 bases between. The V gene's germline CDR1 is MNHEY and CDR2 SMNVEV (reference sequence). The CDR3 sequence is CASSLSRVYEQYF. CDR3 nucleotide sequence: TGTGCCAGCAGTTTATCGAGAGTGTACGAGCAGTACTTC.

Details on this clone: One junction end disagrees with the germline gene, perhaps due to a read error. The rearrangement joins TRBV9 to TRBJ2-2; D gene ambiguous. Germline CDR1 SGDLS, CDR2 YYNGEE. The CDR3 totals 13 residues. This CDR3 is CASGVAYTGELFF. Here the CDR3 DNA reads TGTGCCAGCGGCGTAGCCTACACCGGGGAGCTGTTTTTT.

The V call is TRBV15, the J call TRBJ2-2; 7 nucleotides align to TRBD1. The CDR3 is 17 amino acids. The V segment lost 1 base and the J segment 3 bases; nucleotides outside the gene matches: 8. Germline V CDR1 and CDR2: LNHNV, YYDKDF (reference sequence). CDR3 amino acids: CATSRGDREVDTGELFF. The CDR3 nucleotides are TGTGCCACCAGCAGAGGAGACAGGGAAGTGGACACCGGGGAGCTGTTTTTT.